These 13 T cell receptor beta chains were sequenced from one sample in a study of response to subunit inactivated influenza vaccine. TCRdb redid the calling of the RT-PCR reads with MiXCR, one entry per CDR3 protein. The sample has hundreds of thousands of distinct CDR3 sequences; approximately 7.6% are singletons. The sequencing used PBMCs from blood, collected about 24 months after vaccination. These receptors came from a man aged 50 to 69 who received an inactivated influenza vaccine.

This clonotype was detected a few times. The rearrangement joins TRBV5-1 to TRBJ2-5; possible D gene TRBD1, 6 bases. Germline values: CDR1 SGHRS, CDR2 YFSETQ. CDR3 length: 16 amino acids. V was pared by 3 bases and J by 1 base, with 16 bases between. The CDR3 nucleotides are TGCGCCAGCAGCTCGGACAGTGTGCGACGCCAAGAGACCCAGTACTTC. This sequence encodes CASSSDSVRRQETQYF.

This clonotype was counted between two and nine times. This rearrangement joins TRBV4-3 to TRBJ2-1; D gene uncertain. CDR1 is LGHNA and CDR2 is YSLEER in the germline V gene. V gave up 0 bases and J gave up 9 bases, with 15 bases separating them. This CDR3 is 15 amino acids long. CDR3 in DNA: TGCGCCAGCAGCCAAGATTGGGTAGGCTCTAGTGAGCAGTTCTTC. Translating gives CASSQDWVGSSEQFF.

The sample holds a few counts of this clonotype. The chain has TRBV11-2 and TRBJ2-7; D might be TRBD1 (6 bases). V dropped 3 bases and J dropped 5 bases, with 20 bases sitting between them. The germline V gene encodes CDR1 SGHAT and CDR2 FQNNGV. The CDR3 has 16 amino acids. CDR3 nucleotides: TGTGCCAGCAGCTTTTATGGGGCAGGGGAGAGGGACGAGCAGTACTTC. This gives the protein CASSFYGAGERDEQYF.

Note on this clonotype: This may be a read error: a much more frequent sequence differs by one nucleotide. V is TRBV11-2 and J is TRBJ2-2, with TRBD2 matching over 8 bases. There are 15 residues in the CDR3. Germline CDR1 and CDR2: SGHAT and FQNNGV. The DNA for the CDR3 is TGTGTCAGCAGCTTAGCGGGATCGAACACCGGGGAGCTGTTTTTT. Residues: CVSSLAGSNTGELFF.

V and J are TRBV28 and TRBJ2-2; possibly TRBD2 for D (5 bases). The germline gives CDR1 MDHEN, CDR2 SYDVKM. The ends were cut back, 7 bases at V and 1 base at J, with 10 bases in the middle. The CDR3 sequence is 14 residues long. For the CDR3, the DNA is TGTGCCAGCACTCGTGGAGGGAACACCGGGGAGCTGTTTTTT. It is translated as CASTRGGNTGELFF.

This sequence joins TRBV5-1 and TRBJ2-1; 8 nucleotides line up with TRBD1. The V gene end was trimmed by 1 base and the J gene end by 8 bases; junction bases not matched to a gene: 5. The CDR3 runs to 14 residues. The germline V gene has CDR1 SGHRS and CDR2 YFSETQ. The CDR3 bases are TGCGCCAGCAGCTTGCAGGGGGCGGTCGATGAGCAGTTCTTC. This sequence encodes CASSLQGAVDEQFF.

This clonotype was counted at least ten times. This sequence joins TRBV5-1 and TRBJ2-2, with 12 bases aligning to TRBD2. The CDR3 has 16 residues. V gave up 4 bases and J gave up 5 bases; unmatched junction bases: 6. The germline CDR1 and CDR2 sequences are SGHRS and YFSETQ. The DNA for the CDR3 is TGCGCCAGCAGCATTCCGGGACTAGCGGGTACCGGGGAGCTGTTTTTT. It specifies CASSIPGLAGTGELFF.

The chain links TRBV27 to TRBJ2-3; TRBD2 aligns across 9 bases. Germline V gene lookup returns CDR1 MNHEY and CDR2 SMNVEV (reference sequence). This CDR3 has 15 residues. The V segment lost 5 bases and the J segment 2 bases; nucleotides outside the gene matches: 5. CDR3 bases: TGTGCCAGCAGTATCCTAGCGGGAACCACAGATACGCAGTATTTT. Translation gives CASSILAGTTDTQYF.

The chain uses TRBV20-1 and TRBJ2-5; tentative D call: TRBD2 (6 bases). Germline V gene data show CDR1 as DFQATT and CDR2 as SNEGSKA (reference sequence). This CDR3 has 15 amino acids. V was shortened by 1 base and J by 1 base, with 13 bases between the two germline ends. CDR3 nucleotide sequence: TGCAGTGCTAGAGGTCCCGGGGGTGCCCAAGAGACCCAGTACTTC. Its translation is CSARGPGGAQETQYF.

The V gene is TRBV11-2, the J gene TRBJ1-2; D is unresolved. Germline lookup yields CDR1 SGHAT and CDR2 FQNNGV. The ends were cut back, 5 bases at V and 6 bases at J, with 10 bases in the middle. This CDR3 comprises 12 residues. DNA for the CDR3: TGTGCCAGCAGCCCCTACACGGATGGCTACACCTTC. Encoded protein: CASSPYTDGYTF.

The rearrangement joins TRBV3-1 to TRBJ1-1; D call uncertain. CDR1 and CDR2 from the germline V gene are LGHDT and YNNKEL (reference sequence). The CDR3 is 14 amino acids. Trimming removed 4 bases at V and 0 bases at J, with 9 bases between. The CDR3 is CASSRAGMNTEAFF. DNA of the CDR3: TGTGCCAGCAGCCGCGCTGGGATGAACACTGAAGCTTTCTTT.

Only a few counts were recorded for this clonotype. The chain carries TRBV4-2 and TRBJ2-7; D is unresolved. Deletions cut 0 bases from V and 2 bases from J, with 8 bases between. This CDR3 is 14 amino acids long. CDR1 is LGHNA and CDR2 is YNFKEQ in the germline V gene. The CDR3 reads CASSQERGPYEQYF. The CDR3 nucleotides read TGTGCCAGCAGCCAAGAGCGTGGTCCCTACGAGCAGTACTTC.

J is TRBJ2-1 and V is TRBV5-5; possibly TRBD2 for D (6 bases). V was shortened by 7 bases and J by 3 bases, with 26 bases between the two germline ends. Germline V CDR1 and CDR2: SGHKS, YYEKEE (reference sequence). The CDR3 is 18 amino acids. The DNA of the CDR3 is TGTGCCAGCGGCACGAGCGGGTCCACCTCTTGGTTCTACAATGAGCAGTTCTTC. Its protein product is CASGTSGSTSWFYNEQFF.